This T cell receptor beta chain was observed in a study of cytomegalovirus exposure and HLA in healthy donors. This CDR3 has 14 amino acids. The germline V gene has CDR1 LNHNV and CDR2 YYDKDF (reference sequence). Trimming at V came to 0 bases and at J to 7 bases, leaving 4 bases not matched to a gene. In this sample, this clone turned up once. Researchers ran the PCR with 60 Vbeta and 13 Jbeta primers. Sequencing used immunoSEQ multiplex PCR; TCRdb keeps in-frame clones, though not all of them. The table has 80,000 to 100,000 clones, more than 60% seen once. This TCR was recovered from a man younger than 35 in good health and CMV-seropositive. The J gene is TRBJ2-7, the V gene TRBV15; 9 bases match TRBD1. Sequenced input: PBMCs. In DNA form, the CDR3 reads TGTGCCACCAGCAGAGAACAGGGGGCAGGTGAGCAGTACTTC. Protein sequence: CATSREQGAGEQYF.